These T cell receptor beta chains were read from a single sample in a study of blood T cell repertoires in COVID-19. Data came from immunoSEQ multiplex PCR; TCRdb stores just in-frame clones and leaves some out. The table records tens of thousands of clones, over 75% of them present only once. Input material: peripheral blood. The receptor set was obtained from an elderly man with acute or convalescent COVID-19. CDR3s leave out the opening cysteine and the closing phenylalanine or tryptophan.

v_gene	len	CDR3aa
TRBV18	11	ASSSPVNTEAF
TRBV6-5	13	ASLSGQVSTDTQY
TRBV28	13	ASSPPVGAPGKLF
TRBV12-3/TRBV12-4	11	ASSGAGDQPQH
TRBV9	13	ASSARDSKSYGYT
TRBV21-1	11	ASSFEQGFEQF
TRBV10-2	11	ASTAGGSETQY
TRBV7-8	11	ASSRNSYNEQF
TRBV19	12	ASSIGPGAAPLH
TRBV7-2	17	ASSLAIPTGVEFNAEAF
TRBV18	16	ASSHRNSFTSSGNTIY
TRBV6-5	11	ASRAQGAYGYT
TRBV12-5	13	ASGSAGRAQETQY
TRBV5-6	12	ASSLAFRTDTQY
TRBV29-1	10	SVGSQYYEQY
TRBV10-1	13	ASSATGKGTGELF
TRBV7-2	11	ASSFSRSHEQY
TRBV15	15	ATSRARPGQGVNEQY
TRBV7-8	13	ASSLEMSGGYGYT
TRBV10-2	11	ASSQGAHAEAF
TRBV19	13	ASSSGLADYNEQF
TRBV3-1/TRBV3-2	12	ASSQIGQGYGYT
TRBV7-2	15	ASSLGGSGWMNTEAF
TRBV7-9	13	ASSALRDLAGEQF
TRBV28	17	ASGSGPSDRASGANVLT
TRBV6-5	11	ASSGQGDSPLH
TRBV30	14	AWSRSGQGFAGELF
TRBV19	12	ASRGRAESYEQY
TRBV7-6	14	ASSQGAGRAIYEQY
TRBV2	13	ASSVRQGNTGELF
TRBV24-1	12	ATSDTGGRETQY
TRBV5-5	12	ASSLAQGAGGYT
TRBV5-1	13	ASSPSGGQSEKLF
TRBV7-3	12	ASSPGGPYNEQF
TRBV9	12	ASSVDPWGDEQF
TRBV7-9	11	ASSLSSYNEQF
TRBV6-5	13	ASIHSRPTNEKLF
TRBV5-1	12	ASSKGQGPDTQY
TRBV5-6	13	ASSGKVGARHEQY
TRBV3-1/TRBV3-2	10	ASSIQGNTIY
TRBV7-8	15	ASSLYRLAGYINEQF
TRBV6-5	12	ASTPGQEYYGYT
TRBV4-3	12	ASRENRGLETQY
TRBV19	13	ASSIEPRGNYGYT
TRBV5-1	14	ASSLGGTSGDYEQY
TRBV27	13	ASRSSDRGNTEAF
TRBV19	9	ASSNTYEQY
TRBV30	12	AWSRLAHTGELF
TRBV19	14	ASSISGVTTNQPQH
TRBV14	13	ASSQEGLGANEQF
TRBV5-5	11	ASSAKPGTEAF
TRBV7-9	13	ASRSPAGEGETQY
TRBV2	11	ASSVGQGYGYT
TRBV7-6	14	ASSFLPGQGNYGYT